This TCR beta chain was retrieved from a study of long-term antiretroviral therapy in people with HIV. The CDR3 extends over 16 amino acids. V shed 1 base, J shed 1 base, and the junction held 5 bases outside the gene matches. Germline CDR1 and CDR2: LGHNA and YNFKEQ. Sequencing used immunoSEQ v3.0 at survey level. Some clones are missing from TCRdb's copy, which holds only in-frame ones; the method was immunoSEQ multiplex PCR. Counted here are about 40,000 clones, approximately 87% occurring once; the ten biggest clones make up 4%. The rearrangement uses TRBV4-2 and TRBJ2-3, with 7 bases matching TRBD1. Sequencing was performed on unsorted PBMCs, taken 1.2 years after starting antiretroviral therapy. This clonotype was obtained from a woman aged 50 to 60 with HIV. CDR3 nucleotide sequence: TGTGCCAGCAGCCAAGGGGACGGGACAGGCACAGATACGCAGTATTTT. It specifies CASSQGDGTGTDTQYF.